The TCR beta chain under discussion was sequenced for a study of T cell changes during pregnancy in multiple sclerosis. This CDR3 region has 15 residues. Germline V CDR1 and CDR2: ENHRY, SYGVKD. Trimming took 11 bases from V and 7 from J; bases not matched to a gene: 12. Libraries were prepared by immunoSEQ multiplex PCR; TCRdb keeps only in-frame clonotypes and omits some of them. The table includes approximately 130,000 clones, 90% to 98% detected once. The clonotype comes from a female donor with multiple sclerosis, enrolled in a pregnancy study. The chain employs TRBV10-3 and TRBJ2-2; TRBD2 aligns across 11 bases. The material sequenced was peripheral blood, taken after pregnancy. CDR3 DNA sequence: TGTGCCCTCCGAGGTAGCGGGAGGGCCGTCGGGGAGCTGTTTTTT. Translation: CALRGSGRAVGELFF.